The text below deals with one T cell receptor (beta chain). The CDR3 loop spans 14 amino acids. Trimming cost V 4 bases and J 4 bases; bases outside gene matches: 1. CDR1 is MDHEN and CDR2 is SYDVKM in the germline V gene. In the original workflow: Reference gene primer amplification yielded estimated nucleated cell counts. TCRdb's copy holds only in-frame clones and misses some; the assay was immunoSEQ multiplex PCR. For V, J and clone size, that table is used; D and trimming come from the DNA. The sample contains 55,000 to 70,000 clones, roughly three quarters of which appear only once. The entry originates in a study of blood T cell repertoires in COVID-19. As for the study in general: Nucleic acid was either cDNA or gDNA, and it came from T cells, B-cell-depleted T cells, or PBMCs.

The receptor comes from a man older than 75 with acute or convalescent COVID-19. Sequenced material: peripheral blood. This chain joins TRBV28 and TRBJ1-4, with TRBD1 identical over 9 bases. CDR3 amino acids: CASSWDRDNEKLFF. The DNA for the CDR3 is TGTGCCAGCAGTTGGGACAGGGATAATGAAAAACTGTTTTTT.